What follows are 14 T cell receptor beta chains derived from one specimen sequenced in a study. TCRdb itself ran the RT-PCR reads through MiXCR, one entry per CDR3 protein. The sample carries 650,000 to 800,000 distinct CDR3 sequences, about 14% recorded once. Material for sequencing was memory CD4+ T cells from blood. The source of these receptors is a female donor in good health, serving as a healthy control.

CDR3 region: CASSLALQGHNQPQHF. CDR3 DNA sequence: TGTGCCAGCAGCTTAGCGCTACAGGGGCACAATCAGCCCCAGCATTTT. This chain joins TRBV7-2 and TRBJ1-5; 7 bases map to TRBD1. V shed 0 bases, J shed 3 bases, and the junction held 5 bases outside the gene matches. The CDR3 has 16 residues. Germline CDR1 and CDR2: SGHTA and FQGNSA.

The chain carries TRBV5-1 and TRBJ2-5; no reliable D call. The CDR3 runs to 15 residues. The germline V and J ends were trimmed by 4 bases and 5 bases, with 18 bases remaining between them. CDR1 SGHRS and CDR2 YFSETQ come from the germline V gene. The DNA of the CDR3 is TGCGCCAGCAGCCCTCGGGCCACCACTCGGGAGACCCAGTACTTC. It is translated as CASSPRATTRETQYF.

The count of this clonotype is one. This chain links TRBV12-3 or TRBV12-4 with TRBJ1-1; D not certain. The CDR3 runs to 13 residues. V gave up 7 bases and J gave up 0 bases, with 9 bases separating them. CDR3 coding DNA: TGTGCCAGCAATCCCCAGCTGAACACTGAAGCTTTCTTT. This encodes CASNPQLNTEAFF.

The chain carries TRBV24-1 and TRBJ2-1, with 9 bases fitting TRBD1. Germline V gene sequence: CDR1 KGHDR, CDR2 SFDVKD. CDR3 length: 16 residues. With 5 bases clipped from V and 2 bases from J, the junction kept 6 bases outside the gene matches. CDR3: CATSGGQGSTYNEQFF. CDR3 DNA sequence: TGTGCCACCAGTGGGGGACAGGGTAGCACCTACAATGAGCAGTTCTTC.

The CDR3 sequence is CATSDPDREQYF. CDR3 coding DNA: TGTGCCACCAGTGACCCCGACAGGGAACAGTACTTC. The chain links TRBV24-1 to TRBJ2-7; TRBD1 aligns across 7 bases. J was trimmed by 10 bases and V by 4 bases; bases with no gene match: 6. Per the germline V gene, CDR1 is KGHDR and CDR2 is SFDVKD. This CDR3 is 12 amino acids long.

This clonotype has a count of ten or more. CDR3: CASSLDTGVGYGYTF. In DNA form, the CDR3 reads TGCGCCAGCAGCTTGGATACAGGGGTGGGCTATGGCTACACCTTC. This chain joins TRBV5-1 and TRBJ1-2; 7 nucleotides align to TRBD1. CDR3 length: 15 amino acids. Per the germline V gene, CDR1 is SGHRS and CDR2 is YFSETQ. V lost 0 bases, J lost 4 bases, and 6 bases stayed unmatched.

This sequence joins TRBV7-6 and TRBJ2-5; D perhaps matches TRBD1 (7 bases). Trimming took 6 bases from V and 5 from J, leaving 16 bases between them. The germline V gene has CDR1 SGHVS and CDR2 FNYEAQ. CDR3 length: 14 amino acids. The CDR3 sequence: CASSQGSGGETQYF. CDR3 nucleotides: TGTGCCAGCAGTCAAGGGTCAGGGGGGGAGACCCAGTACTTC.

The V call is TRBV28, the J call TRBJ2-1; 7 bases map to TRBD1. V was clipped by 6 bases and J by 7 bases; unmatched bases: 12. CDR1 MDHEN and CDR2 SYDVKM come from the germline V gene. This CDR3 spans 15 amino acids. The CDR3: CASSNRGGEPNEQFF. CDR3 coding DNA: TGTGCCAGCAGCAACAGGGGCGGCGAACCAAATGAGCAGTTCTTC.

The gene calls are TRBV4-2 and TRBJ1-1; D is perhaps TRBD1 (5 bases). The CDR3 is 16 residues long. Trimming took off 4 bases at V and 5 bases at J, with 20 bases between the two ends. CDR1 is LGHNA, CDR2 YNFKEQ, per germline. CDR3: CASSRQGNVRVTEAFF. CDR3 in DNA: TGTGCCAGCAGCCGGCAGGGTAATGTCAGGGTAACTGAAGCTTTCTTT.

This rearrangement joins TRBV5-1 to TRBJ1-1, with a weak D call TRBD1 (5 bases). This CDR3 spans 14 amino acids. Germline V gene lookup returns CDR1 SGHRS and CDR2 YFSETQ. V gave up 1 base and J gave up 6 bases, with 13 bases separating them. The CDR3, as DNA: TGCGCCAGCAGCTTGCCCGGGACGGTGGCTGAAGCTTTCTTT. This gives the protein CASSLPGTVAEAFF.

The chain is built from TRBV27 and TRBJ1-2, with 11 bases matching TRBD1. The CDR3 contains 18 residues. Germline CDR1 reads MNHEY; CDR2 reads SMNVEV (reference sequence). V lost 5 bases, J lost 4 bases, and 15 bases stayed unmatched. CDR3 protein: CASSPLRLGQGGGYGYTF. The CDR3, as DNA: TGTGCCAGCAGTCCTCTCCGGTTGGGACAGGGGGGTGGCTATGGCTACACCTTC.

This clonotype was picked up a small number of times. The chain combines TRBV15 with TRBJ1-1; D is undetermined. Trimming pared 0 bases from V and 5 bases from J, leaving 10 bases between. The CDR3 is made up of 14 amino acids. Germline V gene sequence: CDR1 LNHNV, CDR2 YYDKDF (reference sequence). DNA for the CDR3: TGTGCCACCAGCAGAGAAGGGATCCGAACTGAAGCTTTCTTT. It translates to CATSREGIRTEAFF.

The rearrangement joins TRBV2 to TRBJ1-6; 8 bases line up with TRBD1. Germline CDR1 reads SNHLY; CDR2 reads FYNNEI. This CDR3 has 21 amino acids. V trimming: 0 bases; J trimming: 0 bases; junction bases outside the gene matches: 13. CDR3 in DNA: TGTGCCAGCAGTGAAGCGCTTCTAGGTCAGGGGGCAAGCTCCTATAATTCACCCCTCCACTTT. It codes for CASSEALLGQGASSYNSPLHF.

This clonotype was counted many times. The chain combines TRBV7-9 with TRBJ2-1; D unresolved. This CDR3 comprises 9 residues. With 10 bases removed from V and 8 bases from J, the gap between germline ends came to 6 bases. Germline CDR1 is SEHNR and CDR2 is FQNEAQ (reference sequence). CDR3 sequence: CATRDEQFF. CDR3 nucleotide sequence: TGTGCCACAAGGGATGAGCAGTTCTTC.